The next 4 T cell receptor beta chains were all read from a single sample in a study of cytomegalovirus exposure and HLA in healthy donors. Produced via immunoSEQ multiplex PCR; TCRdb's table is partial and in-frame only. In the table there are under 200,000 clones, 95% to 97% of which are singletons. The specimen sequenced was PBMCs. These receptors all come from a woman under 30 in good health and CMV-seronegative.

The chain has TRBV6-4 and TRBJ2-1, with a weak D call TRBD1 (7 bases). CDR1 is MRHNA, CDR2 SNTAGT, per germline. The CDR3 consists of 16 residues. V lost 0 bases and J lost 3, with 12 bases in between. The CDR3 spells CASSDSWQGGYNEQFF. As DNA, the CDR3 is TGTGCCAGCAGTGACTCCTGGCAGGGGGGCTACAATGAGCAGTTCTTC.

This clone was seen once. The chain uses TRBV6-1 and TRBJ1-3, with 8 bases fitting TRBD1. Losses at the gene ends were 10 bases for V and 4 bases for J; bases not matched to a gene: 9. CDR1 and CDR2 (germline): MNHNS, SASEGT. The CDR3 is 14 amino acids. CDR3 coding DNA: TGTGCCACCGGGACAGGAGGTATCGGAAACACCATATATTTT. Translating it yields CATGTGGIGNTIYF.

The chain uses TRBV7-2 and TRBJ2-1; 7 bases line up with TRBD1. Per the germline V gene, CDR1 is SGHTA and CDR2 is FQGNSA. The length of the CDR3 is 15 residues. Trimming at V came to 6 bases and at J to 0 bases, leaving 5 bases not matched to a gene. CDR3 amino acids: CASRQDRSSYNEQFF. The CDR3 DNA is TGTGCCAGCAGACAGGACAGGAGCTCCTACAATGAGCAGTTCTTC.

This clone was found once. The J gene is TRBJ1-1, the V gene TRBV15; D may be TRBD1 (6 bases). This CDR3 contains 17 residues. Trimming left V 0 bases short and J 4 bases short, with 18 bases between. Germline CDR1 is LNHNV and CDR2 is YYDKDF (reference sequence). The CDR3 DNA reads TGTGCCACCAGCAGAGAGGCATCGGCAGGGGTGGGCACTGAAGCTTTCTTT. Amino acids: CATSREASAGVGTEAFF.